This TCR beta chain was identified in a study of T cells after yellow fever vaccination. For the study at large: Those fractions that held only low numbers of cells were prepared using the SMART-Seq v4 Ultra Low Input RNA kit.

They built TCR cDNA with 5'RACE template switching, a step that put in a universal primer site and UMIs. Each CDR3 protein is one row after TCRdb ran MiXCR on the 5' RACE reads. The repertoire holds just under 85,000 distinct CDR3 sequences, about an eighth seen once, with around 23% in the top ten. The CDR3 extends over 17 amino acids. The V segment lost 3 bases and the J segment 3 bases; nucleotides outside the gene matches: 12. The germline V gene has CDR1 LGHDT and CDR2 YNNKEL (reference sequence). In its sample, this clonotype was seen a few times. The chain uses TRBV3-1 and TRBJ2-7, with TRBD1 matching 9 bases. This TCR came from a young man who received the YFV17D yellow fever vaccine. The material was CD8+ T cells not binding an NS4B(214-222) dextramer, sorted from PBMCs, obtained roughly 20 days after the first yellow fever vaccination. CDR3 residues: CASSHERPGQGHYEQYV. The DNA for the CDR3 is TGTGCCAGCAGCCATGAGAGACCGGGACAGGGACACTACGAGCAGTACGTC.